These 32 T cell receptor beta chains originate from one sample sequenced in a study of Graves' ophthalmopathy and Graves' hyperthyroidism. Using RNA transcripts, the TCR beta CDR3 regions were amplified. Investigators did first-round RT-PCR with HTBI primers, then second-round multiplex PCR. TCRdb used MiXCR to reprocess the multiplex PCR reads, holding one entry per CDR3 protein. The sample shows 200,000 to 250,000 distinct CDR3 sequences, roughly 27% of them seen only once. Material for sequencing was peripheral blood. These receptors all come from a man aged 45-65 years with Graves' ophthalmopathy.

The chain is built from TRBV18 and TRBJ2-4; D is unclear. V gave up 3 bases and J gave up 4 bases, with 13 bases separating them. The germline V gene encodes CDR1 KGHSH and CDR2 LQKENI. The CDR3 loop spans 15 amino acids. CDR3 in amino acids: CASSPEAGFKNIQYF. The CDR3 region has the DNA TGTGCCAGCTCACCTGAGGCAGGTTTTAAAAACATTCAGTACTTC. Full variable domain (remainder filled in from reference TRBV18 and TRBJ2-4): NAGVMQNPRHLVRRRGQEARLRCSPMKGHSHVYWYRQLPEEGLKFMVYLQKENIIDESGMPKERFSAEFPKEGPSILRIQQVVRGDSAAYFCASSPEAGFKNIQYFGAGTRLSVL.

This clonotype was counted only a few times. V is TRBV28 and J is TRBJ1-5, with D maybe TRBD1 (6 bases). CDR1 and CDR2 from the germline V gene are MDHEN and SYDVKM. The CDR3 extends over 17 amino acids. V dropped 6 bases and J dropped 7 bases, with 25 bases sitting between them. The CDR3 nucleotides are TGTGCCAGCAGCCTGTTCGGGGGGCAGGGGCTAAGGCAGCCCCAGCATTTT. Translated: CASSLFGGQGLRQPQHF. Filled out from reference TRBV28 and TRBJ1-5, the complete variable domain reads DVKVTQSSRYLVKRTGEKVFLECVQDMDHENMFWYRQDPGLGLRLIYFSYDVKMKEKGDIPEGYSVSREKKERFSLILESASTNQTSMYLCASSLFGGQGLRQPQHFGDGTRLSIL.

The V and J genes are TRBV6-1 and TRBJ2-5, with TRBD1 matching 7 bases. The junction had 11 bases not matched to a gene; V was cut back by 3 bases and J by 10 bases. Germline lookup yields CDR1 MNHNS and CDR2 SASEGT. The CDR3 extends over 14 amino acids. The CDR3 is CASSDRPGQTDQYF. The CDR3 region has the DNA TGTGCCAGCAGTGACCGACCGGGACAGACCGACCAGTACTTC.

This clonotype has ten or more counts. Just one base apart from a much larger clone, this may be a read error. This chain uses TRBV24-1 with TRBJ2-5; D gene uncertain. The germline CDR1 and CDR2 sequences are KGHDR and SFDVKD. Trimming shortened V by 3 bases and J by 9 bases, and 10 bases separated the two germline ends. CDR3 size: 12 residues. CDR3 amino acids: CATSDMVEAQYF. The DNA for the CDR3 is TGTGCCACCAGTGATATGGTCGAGGCCCAGTACTTC.

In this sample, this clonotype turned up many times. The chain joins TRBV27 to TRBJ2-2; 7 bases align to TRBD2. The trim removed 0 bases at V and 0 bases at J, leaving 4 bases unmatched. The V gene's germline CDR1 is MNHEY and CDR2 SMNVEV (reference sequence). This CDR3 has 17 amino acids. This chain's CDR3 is CASSLSTSLPNTGELFF. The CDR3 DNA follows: TGTGCCAGCAGTTTATCGACTAGCCTGCCGAACACCGGGGAGCTGTTTTTT.

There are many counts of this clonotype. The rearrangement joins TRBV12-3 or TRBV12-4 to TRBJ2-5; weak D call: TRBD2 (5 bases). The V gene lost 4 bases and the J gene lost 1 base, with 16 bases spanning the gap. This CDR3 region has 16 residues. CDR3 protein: CASSYFRLGSQETQYF. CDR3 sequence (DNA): TGTGCCAGCAGTTATTTTCGGTTGGGGAGCCAAGAGACCCAGTACTTC.

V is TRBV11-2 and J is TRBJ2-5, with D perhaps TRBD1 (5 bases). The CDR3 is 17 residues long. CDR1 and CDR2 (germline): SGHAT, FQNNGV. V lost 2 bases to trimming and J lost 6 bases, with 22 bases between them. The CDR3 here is CASSLTKILDTKQTQYF. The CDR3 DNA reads TGTGCCAGCAGCTTAACGAAGATCCTGGACACAAAGCAGACCCAGTACTTC.

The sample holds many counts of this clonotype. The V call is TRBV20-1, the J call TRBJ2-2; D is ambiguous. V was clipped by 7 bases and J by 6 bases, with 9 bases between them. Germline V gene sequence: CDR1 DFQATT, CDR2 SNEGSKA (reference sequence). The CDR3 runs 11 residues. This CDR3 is CSVGPAGELFF. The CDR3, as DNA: TGCAGTGTCGGCCCAGCCGGGGAGCTGTTTTTT.

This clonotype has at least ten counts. This CDR3 reads CASSLSPTSGGYEQYF. The CDR3 DNA is TGTGCCAGCAGTTTATCCCCCACTAGCGGGGGATACGAGCAGTACTTC. J is TRBJ2-7 and V is TRBV27; 11 bases line up with TRBD2. The trim removed 0 bases at V and 4 bases at J, leaving 5 bases unmatched. The CDR3 is 16 amino acids. Germline CDR1 and CDR2: MNHEY and SMNVEV (reference sequence).

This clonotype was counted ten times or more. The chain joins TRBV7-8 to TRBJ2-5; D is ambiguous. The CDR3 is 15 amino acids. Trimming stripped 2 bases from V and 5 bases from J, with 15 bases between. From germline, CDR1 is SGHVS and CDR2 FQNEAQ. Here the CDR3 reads CASSLPGDLGETQYF. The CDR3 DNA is TGTGCCAGCAGCTTACCCGGTGACTTGGGTGAGACCCAGTACTTC.

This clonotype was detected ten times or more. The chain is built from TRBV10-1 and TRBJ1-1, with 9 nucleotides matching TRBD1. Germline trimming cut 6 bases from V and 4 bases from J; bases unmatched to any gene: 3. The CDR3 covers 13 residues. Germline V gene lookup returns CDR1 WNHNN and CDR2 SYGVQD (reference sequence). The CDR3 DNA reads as TGCGCCAGCAGCGGGACAGGGCTCACTGAAGCTTTCTTT. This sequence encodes CASSGTGLTEAFF.

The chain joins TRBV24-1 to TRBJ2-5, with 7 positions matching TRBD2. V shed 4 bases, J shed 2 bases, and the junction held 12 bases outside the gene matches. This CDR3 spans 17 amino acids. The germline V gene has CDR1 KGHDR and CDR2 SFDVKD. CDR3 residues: CATSETPGTTFQETQYF. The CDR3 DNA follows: TGTGCCACCAGTGAAACTCCCGGGACTACGTTTCAAGAGACCCAGTACTTC.

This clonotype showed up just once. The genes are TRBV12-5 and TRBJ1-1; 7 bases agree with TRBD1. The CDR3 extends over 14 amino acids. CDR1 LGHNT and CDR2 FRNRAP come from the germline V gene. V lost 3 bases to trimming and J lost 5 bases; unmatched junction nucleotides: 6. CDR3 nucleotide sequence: TGTGCTAGTGGTTTCCCAACAGGGGAAACTGAAGCTTTCTTT. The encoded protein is CASGFPTGETEAFF.

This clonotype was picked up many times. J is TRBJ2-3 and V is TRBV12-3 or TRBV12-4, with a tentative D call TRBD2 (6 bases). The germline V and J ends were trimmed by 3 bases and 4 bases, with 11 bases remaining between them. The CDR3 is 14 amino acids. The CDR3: CASSFGGSADTQYF. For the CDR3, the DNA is TGTGCCAGCAGTTTTGGGGGGAGCGCAGATACGCAGTATTTT.

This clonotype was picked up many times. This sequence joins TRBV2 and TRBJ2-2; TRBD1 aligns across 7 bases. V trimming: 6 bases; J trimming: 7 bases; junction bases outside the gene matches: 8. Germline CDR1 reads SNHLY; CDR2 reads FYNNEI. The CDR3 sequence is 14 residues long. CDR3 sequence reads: CASSGTDIGGELFF. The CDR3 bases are TGTGCCAGCAGCGGGACAGACATCGGCGGGGAGCTGTTTTTT.

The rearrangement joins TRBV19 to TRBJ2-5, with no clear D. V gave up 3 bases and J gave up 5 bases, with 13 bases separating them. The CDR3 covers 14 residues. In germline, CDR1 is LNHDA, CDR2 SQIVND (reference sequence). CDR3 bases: TGTGCCAGTAGTATCCGGGCCCGCCAGGAGACCCAGTACTTC. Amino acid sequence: CASSIRARQETQYF.

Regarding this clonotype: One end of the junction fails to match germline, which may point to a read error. This CDR3 is CAISEIGRDYGYTF. The DNA of the CDR3 is TGTGCCATCAGTGAAATCGGCAGGGACTATGGCTACACCTTC. This chain uses TRBV6-1 with TRBJ1-2; the D gene is possibly TRBD1 (5 bases). The CDR3 runs to 14 residues. Germline loops: CDR1 MNHNS, CDR2 SASEGT.

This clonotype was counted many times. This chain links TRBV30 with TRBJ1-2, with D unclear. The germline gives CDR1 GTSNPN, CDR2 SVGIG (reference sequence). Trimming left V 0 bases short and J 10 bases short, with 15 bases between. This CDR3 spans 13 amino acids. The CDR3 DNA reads TGTGCCTGGAGTGTACGGAGGCGCGGCCTCTACACCTTC. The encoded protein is CAWSVRRRGLYTF. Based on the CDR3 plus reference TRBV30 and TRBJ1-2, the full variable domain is SQTIHQWPATLVQPVGSPLSLECTVEGTSNPNLYWYRQAAGRGLQLLFYSVGIGQISSEVPQNLSASRPQDRQFILSSKKLLLSDSGFYLCAWSVRRRGLYTFGSGTRLTVV.

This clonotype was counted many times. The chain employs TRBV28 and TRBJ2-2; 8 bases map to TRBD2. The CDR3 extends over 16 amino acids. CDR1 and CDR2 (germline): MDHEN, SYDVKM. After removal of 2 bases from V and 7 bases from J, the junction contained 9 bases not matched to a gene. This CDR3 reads CASSLPGSGIRGELFF. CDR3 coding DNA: TGTGCCAGCAGTTTACCCGGTAGCGGGATCCGCGGGGAGCTGTTTTTT.

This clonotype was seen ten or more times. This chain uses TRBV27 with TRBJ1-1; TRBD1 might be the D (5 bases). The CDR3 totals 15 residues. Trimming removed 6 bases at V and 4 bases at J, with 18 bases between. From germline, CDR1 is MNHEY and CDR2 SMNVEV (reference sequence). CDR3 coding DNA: TGTGCCAGCAGGACCAACAGGAACGAACTCACTGAAGCTTTCTTT. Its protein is CASRTNRNELTEAFF.

The chain's CDR3 is CAWRSQVNTGELFF. In nucleotides, the CDR3 is TGTGCCTGGAGGAGCCAGGTGAACACCGGGGAGCTGTTTTTT. The gene calls are TRBV30 and TRBJ2-2; D gene unclear. The CDR3 length is 14 residues. From germline, CDR1 is GTSNPN and CDR2 SVGIG (reference sequence). V lost 3 bases to trimming and J lost 1 base, with 9 bases between them.

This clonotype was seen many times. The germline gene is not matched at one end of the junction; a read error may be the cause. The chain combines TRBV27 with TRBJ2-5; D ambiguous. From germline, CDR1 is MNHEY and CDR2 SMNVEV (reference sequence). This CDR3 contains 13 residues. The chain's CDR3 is CAGSLTTGETQYF. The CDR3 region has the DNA TGTGCCGGCAGTTTAACCACTGGGGAGACCCAGTACTTC.

The DNA for the CDR3 is TGTGCCAGCAGCCGGTTATACGAGCAGTACTTC. Translating gives CASSRLYEQYF. The chain carries TRBV6-2 or TRBV6-3 and TRBJ2-7; D gene uncertain. From germline, CDR1 is MNHEY and CDR2 SVGEGT. V dropped 6 bases and J dropped 4 bases, with 7 bases sitting between them. The length of the CDR3 is 11 residues.

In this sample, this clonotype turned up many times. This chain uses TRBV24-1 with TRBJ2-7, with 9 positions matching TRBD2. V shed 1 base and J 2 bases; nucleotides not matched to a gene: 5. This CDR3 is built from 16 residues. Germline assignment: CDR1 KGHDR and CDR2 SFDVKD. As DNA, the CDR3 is TGTGCCACCAGTGATTTCTCGCCTAGCGGGGCCTACGAGCAGTACTTC. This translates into CATSDFSPSGAYEQYF.

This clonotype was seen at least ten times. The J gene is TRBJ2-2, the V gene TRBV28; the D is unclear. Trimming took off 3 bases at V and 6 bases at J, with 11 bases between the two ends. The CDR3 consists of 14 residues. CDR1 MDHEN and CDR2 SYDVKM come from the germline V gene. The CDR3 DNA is TGTGCCAGCAGTTTTCCGACTTCCTCCGGGGAGCTGTTTTTT. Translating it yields CASSFPTSSGELFF. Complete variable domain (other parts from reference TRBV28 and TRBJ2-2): DVKVTQSSRYLVKRTGEKVFLECVQDMDHENMFWYRQDPGLGLRLIYFSYDVKMKEKGDIPEGYSVSREKKERFSLILESASTNQTSMYLCASSFPTSSGELFFGEGSRLTVL.

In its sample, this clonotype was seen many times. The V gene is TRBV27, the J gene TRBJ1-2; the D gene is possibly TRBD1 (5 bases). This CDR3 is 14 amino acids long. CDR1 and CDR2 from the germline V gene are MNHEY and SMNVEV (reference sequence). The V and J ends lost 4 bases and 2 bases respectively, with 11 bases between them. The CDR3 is CASSSAGKNYGYTF. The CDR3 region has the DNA TGTGCCAGCAGTTCCGCAGGGAAGAACTATGGCTACACCTTC.

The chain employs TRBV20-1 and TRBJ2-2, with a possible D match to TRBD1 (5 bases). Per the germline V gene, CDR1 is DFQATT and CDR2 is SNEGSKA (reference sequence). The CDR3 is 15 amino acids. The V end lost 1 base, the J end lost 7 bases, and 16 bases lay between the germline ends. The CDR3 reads CSARVLGPTGGELFF. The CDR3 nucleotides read TGCAGTGCTAGAGTGCTAGGACCTACAGGCGGGGAGCTGTTTTTT.

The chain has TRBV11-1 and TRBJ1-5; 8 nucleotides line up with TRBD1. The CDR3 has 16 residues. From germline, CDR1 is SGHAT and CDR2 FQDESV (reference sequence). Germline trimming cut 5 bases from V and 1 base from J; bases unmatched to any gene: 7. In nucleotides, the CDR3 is TGTGCCAGCAGCCTCGGACAGGGTAGGAGCAATCAGCCCCAGCATTTT. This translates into CASSLGQGRSNQPQHF.

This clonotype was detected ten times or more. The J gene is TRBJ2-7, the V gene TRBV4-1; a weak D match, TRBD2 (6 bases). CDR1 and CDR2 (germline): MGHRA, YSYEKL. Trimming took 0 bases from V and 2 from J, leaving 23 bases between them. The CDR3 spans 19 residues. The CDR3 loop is CASSQDRDFEDNGAYEQYF. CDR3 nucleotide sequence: TGCGCCAGCAGCCAAGACCGGGACTTCGAGGACAACGGAGCCTACGAGCAGTACTTC.

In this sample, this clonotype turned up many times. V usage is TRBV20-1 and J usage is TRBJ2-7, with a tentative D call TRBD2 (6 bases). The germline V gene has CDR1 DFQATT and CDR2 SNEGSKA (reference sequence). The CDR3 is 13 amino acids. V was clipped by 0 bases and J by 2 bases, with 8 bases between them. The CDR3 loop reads CSARDRGAYEQYF. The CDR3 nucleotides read TGCAGTGCTAGAGATCGCGGGGCCTACGAGCAGTACTTC.

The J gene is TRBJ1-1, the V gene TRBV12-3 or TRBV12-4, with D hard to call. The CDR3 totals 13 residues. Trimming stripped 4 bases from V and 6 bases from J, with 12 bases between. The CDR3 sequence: CASSSGLSPEAFF. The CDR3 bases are TGTGCCAGCAGTTCCGGACTCTCGCCTGAAGCTTTCTTT.

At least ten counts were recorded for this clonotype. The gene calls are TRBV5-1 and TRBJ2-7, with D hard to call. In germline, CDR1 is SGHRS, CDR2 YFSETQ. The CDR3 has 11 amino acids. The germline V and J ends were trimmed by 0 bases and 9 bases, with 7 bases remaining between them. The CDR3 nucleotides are TGCGCCAGCAGCTTGGTTCCGAGGCAGTACTTC. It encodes CASSLVPRQYF.